These 7 T cell receptor beta chains came from one sample sequenced in a study of blood T cell repertoires in COVID-19. TCRdb's copy holds only in-frame clones and misses some; the assay was immunoSEQ multiplex PCR. The sample has about 44,000 clones; 80% to 90% are singletons. Specimen: peripheral blood. Every receptor here comes from a woman aged 40 to 50 with acute or convalescent COVID-19.

V gene TRBV28 combines with J gene TRBJ2-5; 11 bases are a match to TRBD2. After removal of 7 bases from V and 5 bases from J, the junction contained 9 bases not matched to a gene. This CDR3 spans 15 amino acids. The germline V gene encodes CDR1 MDHEN and CDR2 SYDVKM. The CDR3 is CASTILAGEPETQYF. The CDR3 DNA reads TGTGCCAGCACTATACTAGCGGGAGAACCGGAGACCCAGTACTTC.

The chain links TRBV10-2 to TRBJ2-7; D might be TRBD2 (6 bases). V was shortened by 7 bases and J by 4 bases, with 11 bases between the two germline ends. Germline V gene lookup returns CDR1 WSHSY and CDR2 SAAADI. This CDR3 is built from 12 residues. CDR3 in amino acids: CASNGGPYEQYF. The CDR3 DNA is TGCGCCAGCAATGGAGGGCCGTACGAGCAGTACTTC.

This clone was counted once. CDR3 sequence (DNA): TGTGCCAGCTCTAGACAGATGAACACTGAAGCTTTCTTT. Translated, it gives CASSRQMNTEAFF. The chain uses TRBV18 and TRBJ1-1; tentative D call: TRBD1 (5 bases). This CDR3 spans 13 amino acids. Germline CDR1 is KGHSH and CDR2 is LQKENI. V was cut by 6 bases and J by 0 bases, with 8 bases left in between.

This rearrangement joins TRBV28 to TRBJ1-3, with D unresolved. V lost 5 bases to trimming and J lost 4 bases, with 15 bases between them. CDR1 and CDR2 from the germline V gene are MDHEN and SYDVKM. The CDR3 spans 15 residues. The CDR3 reads CASSSPRGYGNTIYF. CDR3 nucleotides: TGTGCCAGCAGTAGCCCCCGGGGTTACGGAAACACCATATATTTT.

The chain carries TRBV28 and TRBJ1-2; perhaps TRBD1 as D (5 bases). The germline V gene encodes CDR1 MDHEN and CDR2 SYDVKM. Trimming cost V 6 bases and J 4 bases, with 15 bases left between them. This CDR3 has 14 residues. CDR3 sequence (DNA): TGTGCCAGCAGAGCCCCCGGACACGGCTATGGCTACACCTTC. Encoded protein: CASRAPGHGYGYTF.

The chain is built from TRBV10-3 and TRBJ1-2; 7 bases align to TRBD1. Germline CDR1 reads ENHRY; CDR2 reads SYGVKD. The CDR3 length is 14 residues. After removal of 0 bases from V and 6 bases from J, the junction contained 4 bases not matched to a gene. The DNA of the CDR3 is TGTGCCATCAGTGAGTCGATAGGGGGCGATGGCTACACCTTC. This gives the protein CAISESIGGDGYTF.

This clone was observed once. The CDR3 bases are TGTGCCAGCAGCTATGGACAGGGGGCGCCATCTGGGGCCAACGTCCTGACTTTC. Its translation is CASSYGQGAPSGANVLTF. The genes are TRBV7-8 and TRBJ2-6, with 11 bases that match TRBD1. J gave up 1 base and V 4 bases, and 6 bases lay outside the gene matches. CDR1 is SGHVS, CDR2 FQNEAQ, per germline. The CDR3 extends over 18 amino acids.